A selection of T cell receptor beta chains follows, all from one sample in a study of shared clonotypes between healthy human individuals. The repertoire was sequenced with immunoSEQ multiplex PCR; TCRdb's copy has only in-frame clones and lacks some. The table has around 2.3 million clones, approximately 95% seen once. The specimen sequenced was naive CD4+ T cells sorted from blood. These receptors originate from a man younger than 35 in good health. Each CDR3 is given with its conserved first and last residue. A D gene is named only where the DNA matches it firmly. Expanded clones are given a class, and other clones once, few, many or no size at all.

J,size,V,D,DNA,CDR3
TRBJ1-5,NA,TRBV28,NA,TGTGCCAGCAGATCTCCCTCAGCTGGCAATCAGCCCCAGCATTTT,CASRSPSAGNQPQHF
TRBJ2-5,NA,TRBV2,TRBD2,TGTGCCAGCAGTGAAAGAGAGCGGGGGGCCTCCCAAGAGACCCAGTACTTC,CASSERERGASQETQYF
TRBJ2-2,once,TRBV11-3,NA,TGTGCCAGCAGCAACCCCCCTAACACCGGGGAGCTGTTTTTT,CASSNPPNTGELFF
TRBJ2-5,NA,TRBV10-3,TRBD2,TGTGCCATCAGTGGCTTAGCGGGAGGGCAAGAGACCCAGTACTTC,CAISGLAGGQETQYF
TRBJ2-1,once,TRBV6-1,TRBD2,TGTGCCAGCAGTGAATTGCGGGGGGGTTGGAACAATGAGCAGTTCTTC,CASSELRGGWNNEQFF
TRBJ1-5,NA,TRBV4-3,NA,TGCGCCAGCAGCCAATCGAGGGGCGTTAGCAATCAGCCCCAGCATTTT,CASSQSRGVSNQPQHF
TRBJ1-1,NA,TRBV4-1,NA,TGCGCCAGCAGCCAAGATTATGGGGGCGAAGAAGCTTTCTTT,CASSQDYGGEEAFF
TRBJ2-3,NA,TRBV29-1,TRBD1,TGCAGCGTTGAAAGGGGACAGGGCACAGATACGCAGTATTTT,CSVERGQGTDTQYF
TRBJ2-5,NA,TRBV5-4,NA,TGTGCCAGCAGCTTGGAGGGTGCGTCAAAAGAGACCCAGTACTTC,CASSLEGASKETQYF
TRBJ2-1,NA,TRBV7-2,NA,TGTGCCAGCAGCAGTGATGGAGTCTTACCCTCCTACAATGAGCAGTTCTTC,CASSSDGVLPSYNEQFF
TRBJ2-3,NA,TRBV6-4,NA,TGTGCCAGCAGTGACGGCGGTAGCACAGATACGCAGTATTTT,CASSDGGSTDTQYF
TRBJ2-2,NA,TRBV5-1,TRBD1,TGCGCCAGCAGCATCCGGGACAGGGGGACCGGGGAGCTGTTTTTT,CASSIRDRGTGELFF
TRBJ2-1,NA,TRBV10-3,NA,TGTGCCATCAGTGAGCCGACGATAAATGAGCAGTTCTTC,CAISEPTINEQFF
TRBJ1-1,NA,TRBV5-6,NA,TGTGCCAGCAGCCTAACGGGTGGGGGCAGGTACACTGAAGCTTTCTTT,CASSLTGGGRYTEAFF
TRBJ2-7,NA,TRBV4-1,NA,TGCGCCAGCAGCCAAGATGGCCAGGGTTTAAGAGAGCAGTACTTC,CASSQDGQGLREQYF
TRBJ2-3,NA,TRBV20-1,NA,TGCAGTGCTCCGGGGGTAGATACGCAGTATTTT,CSAPGVDTQYF
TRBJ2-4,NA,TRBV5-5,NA,TGTGCCAGCAGCTCCGCCCAGGGTGCGGGAACCATTCAGTACTTC,CASSSAQGAGTIQYF
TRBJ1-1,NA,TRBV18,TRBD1,TGTGCCAGCTCACCCGGTGGGACAGGGGCGAGCACTGAAGCTTTCTTT,CASSPGGTGASTEAFF
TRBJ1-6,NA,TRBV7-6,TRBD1,TGTGCCAGCAGCTTAGGGACAGGGGTGGGTAATTCACCCCTCCACTTT,CASSLGTGVGNSPLHF
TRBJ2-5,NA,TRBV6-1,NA,TGTGCCAGCAGTGAGGGGCGGGGAATGTACCAAGAGACCCAGTACTTC,CASSEGRGMYQETQYF
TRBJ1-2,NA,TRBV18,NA,TGTGCCAGCTCACCCGAGGACGGGAACTATGGCTACACCTTC,CASSPEDGNYGYTF
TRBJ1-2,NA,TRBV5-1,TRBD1,TGCGCCAGCAGCTGGGGACAGGTGGAATATGGCTACACCTTC,CASSWGQVEYGYTF
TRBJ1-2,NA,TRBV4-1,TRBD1,TGCGCCAGCAGCCAAATCGACAGGGGGGTTGGCTACACCTTC,CASSQIDRGVGYTF
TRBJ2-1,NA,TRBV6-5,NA,TGTGCCAGCAGCTCACCGAGCTCCTACAATGAGCAGTTCTTC,CASSSPSSYNEQFF
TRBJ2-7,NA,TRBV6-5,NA,TGTGCCAGCAGGCGGGGGGACAGCTCCTACGAGCAGTACTTC,CASRRGDSSYEQYF
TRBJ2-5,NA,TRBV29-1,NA,TGCAGCGTTGAATGGGGACCCCAGTACTTC,CSVEWGPQYF
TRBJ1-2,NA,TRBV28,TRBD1,TGTGCCAGCAGTTACCGGGACAGAGGGGGCTACACCTTC,CASSYRDRGGYTF
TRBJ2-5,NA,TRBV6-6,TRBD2,TGTGCCAGCAGTCGTACTAGCGGTCAAGAGACCCAGTACTTC,CASSRTSGQETQYF
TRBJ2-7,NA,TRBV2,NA,TGTGCCAGCAGCGTGGACAGCTACGAGCAGTACTTC,CASSVDSYEQYF
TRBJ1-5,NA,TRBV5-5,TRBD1,TGTGCCAGCAGCAGGGACAGCCTTAGCAATCAGCCCCAGCATTTT,CASSRDSLSNQPQHF
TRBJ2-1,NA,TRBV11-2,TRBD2,TGTGCCAGCAGCTTAGCGGCTAGCGGGTCATCCTACAATGAGCAGTTCTTC,CASSLAASGSSYNEQFF
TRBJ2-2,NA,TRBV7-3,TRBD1,TGTGCCAGCAGCCCGCCGGGGACAGGGCGAACCGGGGAGCTGTTTTTT,CASSPPGTGRTGELFF
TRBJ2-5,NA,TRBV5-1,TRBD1,TGCGCCAGCAGCTGGGGGACAGGGGGTGTGATGGAGACCCAGTACTTC,CASSWGTGGVMETQYF
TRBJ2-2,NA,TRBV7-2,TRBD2,TGTGCCAGCAGCCGGACTAGCGGACCTAACACCGGGGAGCTGTTTTTT,CASSRTSGPNTGELFF
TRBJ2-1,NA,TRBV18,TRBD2,TGTGCCAGCTCACTGCAGCGGGAGGGAAATAATGAGCAGTTCTTC,CASSLQREGNNEQFF
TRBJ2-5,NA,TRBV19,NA,TGTGCCAGTAGTGTGACATGGACAACGCAAGAGACCCAGTACTTC,CASSVTWTTQETQYF
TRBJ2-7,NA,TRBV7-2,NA,TGTGCCAGCAGCTTAGGGCTCGGGGAGCAGTACTTC,CASSLGLGEQYF